The subject of this entry is one T cell receptor beta chain. This sample was included in a study of long-term antiretroviral therapy in people with HIV. The V end was cut by 3 bases, the J end by 0 bases, with 14 bases between. Germline-derived CDR1 and CDR2 are MNHEY and SMNVEV (reference sequence). The CDR3 is 16 residues long. An immunoSEQ assay, version v3.0, was performed at survey level. This table comes from immunoSEQ multiplex PCR, and its TCRdb copy is limited to in-frame clones, with some not included. The data show 35,000 or so clones, with 70% to 90% seen just once and roughly 10% held by the top ten.

This specimen was unsorted PBMCs, taken 2.2 years after starting antiretroviral therapy. The V gene is TRBV27, the J gene TRBJ1-1; D is ambiguous. The receptor was isolated from a young man with HIV. Here the CDR3 DNA reads TGTGCCAGCAGTTTTCGGCAGTTAGACATGAACACTGAAGCTTTCTTT. Protein sequence: CASSFRQLDMNTEAFF.